Below, 11 T cell receptor beta chains from the same sample are listed, as sequenced in a study of spatial heterogeneity in lung cancer. TCRdb fed the 5' RACE reads into MiXCR, producing one record per CDR3 protein. The top ten hold 25% to 35% of the sample, which has 39,000 or so distinct CDR3 sequences, 6.5% to 8.5% seen once. As for time point: sample taken at primary tumor resection. Material for sequencing was whole RNA from tumor, nontumor lung or frozen PBMC, left unsorted. The sample here was PBMCs, taken at surgery. The origin of the receptors is a male donor with early-stage non-small cell lung cancer.

This clonotype was counted at least ten times. The chain carries TRBV25-1 and TRBJ1-1; D not certain. V lost 5 bases and J lost 9, with 16 bases in between. This CDR3 is built from 13 residues. The germline V gene has CDR1 MGHDK and CDR2 SYGVNS. CDR3 residues: CASSLTGTVKAFF. Here the CDR3 DNA reads TGTGCCAGCAGTTTAACTGGCACAGTGAAAGCTTTCTTT.

Only a few counts were recorded for this clonotype. This rearrangement joins TRBV20-1 to TRBJ1-1, with D possibly matching TRBD1 (6 bases). Trimming took 1 base from V and 3 from J, leaving 15 bases between them. CDR3 length: 15 amino acids. Germline V gives CDR1 DFQATT, CDR2 SNEGSKA (reference sequence). The CDR3 region is CSARAEQGGHTEAFF. The CDR3 nucleotides read TGCAGTGCTAGAGCGGAACAGGGAGGGCACACTGAAGCTTTCTTT.

This chain joins TRBV6-5 and TRBJ2-3; TRBD1 aligns across 12 bases. This CDR3 spans 13 amino acids. V dropped 6 bases and J dropped 9; count of bases not matched to a gene: 4. Germline assignment: CDR1 MNHEY and CDR2 SVGAGI. The chain's CDR3 is CASRPGQGATQYF. CDR3 DNA: TGTGCCAGCAGACCGGGACAGGGGGCAACGCAGTATTTT.

This clonotype was observed at least ten times. The rearrangement uses TRBV7-8 and TRBJ2-1; possible D gene TRBD1, 6 bases. In germline, CDR1 is SGHVS, CDR2 FQNEAQ. The CDR3 totals 15 residues. The ends were cut back, 7 bases at V and 4 bases at J, with 17 bases in the middle. The CDR3 sequence: CASTLFPGQYNEQFF. CDR3 DNA: TGTGCCAGCACCCTATTCCCCGGACAGTACAATGAGCAGTTCTTC.

In its sample, this clonotype was seen many times. CDR3 DNA: TGCAGCGCCAGAGCCGGGACAAACACCGGGGAGCTGTTTTTT. It codes for CSARAGTNTGELFF. The chain combines TRBV29-1 with TRBJ2-2; possible D gene TRBD1, 6 bases. The CDR3 is made up of 14 amino acids. In germline, CDR1 is SQVTM, CDR2 ANQGSEA. Between the trimmed V and J ends, which lost 7 bases and 2 bases, there was a span of 14 bases.

This clonotype was counted at least ten times. The rearrangement uses TRBV6-5 and TRBJ1-1; a weak D match, TRBD1 (5 bases). The CDR3 spans 13 residues. In germline, CDR1 is MNHEY, CDR2 SVGAGI. V lost 2 bases and J lost 5, with 9 bases in between. In DNA, the CDR3 is TGTGCCAGCAGTTACGACAGCCGGACTGAAGCTTTCTTT. It codes for CASSYDSRTEAFF.

V and J are TRBV6-2 or TRBV6-3 and TRBJ1-6, with D tentatively TRBD1 (6 bases). Trimming cost V 5 bases and J 1 base, with 9 bases left between them. The CDR3 is 15 residues long. CDR1 is MNHEY and CDR2 is SVGEGT in the germline V gene. The CDR3 loop reads CASSLRGSYNSPLHF. CDR3 DNA: TGTGCCAGCAGTCTGAGGGGGTCCTATAATTCACCCCTCCACTTT.

This clonotype showed up many times. The CDR3 region has the DNA TGTGCCAGCAGACAAGCGGGGGGAGCCTACAATGAGCAGTTCTTC. Protein product: CASRQAGGAYNEQFF. The rearrangement links TRBV7-9 to TRBJ2-1, with 9 bases aligning to TRBD2. Germline trimming cut 6 bases from V and 2 bases from J; bases unmatched to any gene: 5. CDR1 and CDR2 from the germline V gene are SEHNR and FQNEAQ (reference sequence). The CDR3 contains 15 residues.

Many counts were recorded for this clonotype. V usage is TRBV9 and J usage is TRBJ2-7, with D perhaps given as TRBD1 or TRBD2 (5 bases each). From germline, CDR1 is SGDLS and CDR2 YYNGEE. The CDR3 has 14 amino acids. Trimming shortened V by 0 bases and J by 2 bases, and 9 bases separated the two germline ends. DNA of the CDR3: TGTGCCAGCAGCGTAGGGGACGGGCCCTACGAGCAGTACGTC. Protein sequence: CASSVGDGPYEQYV.

This clonotype has ten or more counts. The V call is TRBV6-2 or TRBV6-3, the J call TRBJ2-1, with 12 bases identical to TRBD1. J lost 0 bases, V lost 6 bases, and 12 bases had no gene match. From germline, CDR1 is MNHEY and CDR2 SVGEGT. The CDR3 extends over 19 amino acids. CDR3 sequence (DNA): TGTGCCAGCAGATCTGGGACAGGGGGCCTTAGGAGCTCCTACAATGAGCAGTTCTTC. This sequence encodes CASRSGTGGLRSSYNEQFF.

Ten or more counts support this clonotype. This chain uses TRBV5-4 with TRBJ2-1, with D possibly TRBD1 on 7 matching bases. This CDR3 spans 15 amino acids. V lost 0 bases, J lost 6 bases, and 13 bases lay in between. Per the germline V gene, CDR1 is SGHNT and CDR2 is YYREEE (reference sequence). The CDR3 sequence is CASSLDRGGFNEQFF. CDR3 in DNA: TGTGCCAGCAGCTTGGACAGGGGAGGCTTCAATGAGCAGTTCTTC.